These 27 T cell receptor beta chains share one sample of origin, sequenced in a study of blood T cell repertoires in COVID-19. Libraries were prepared by immunoSEQ multiplex PCR; TCRdb keeps only in-frame clonotypes and omits some of them. The table lists approximately 360,000 clones, over 80% of them singletons. Specimen: PBMCs or T cells enriched from blood (not recorded which). The source of these receptors is a woman aged 45-65 years who had recovered from COVID-19.

This clone turned up a few times. This CDR3 is also generated by other DNA sequences in the sample. The chain employs TRBV2 and TRBJ2-5, with TRBD1 matching over 8 bases. This CDR3 spans 14 amino acids. Germline V gene data show CDR1 as SNHLY and CDR2 as FYNNEI. V lost 9 bases to trimming and J lost 1 base; unmatched junction nucleotides: 7. CDR3 region: CASSGTGAQETQYF. CDR3 nucleotides: TGTGCCAGTTCCGGGACAGGAGCCCAAGAGACCCAGTACTTC.

The rearrangement uses TRBV6-5 and TRBJ1-1; 12 nucleotides agree with TRBD1. There are 15 residues in the CDR3. CDR1 and CDR2 (germline): MNHEY, SVGAGI. V shed 2 bases, J shed 5 bases, and the junction held 3 bases outside the gene matches. DNA of the CDR3: TGTGCCAGCAGTTACCCGGGACAGGGGGCTACTGAAGCTTTCTTT. This encodes CASSYPGQGATEAFF.

The chain links TRBV5-1 to TRBJ1-2, with 11 bases identical to TRBD1. Germline V lookup: CDR1 SGHRS, CDR2 YFSETQ. This CDR3 comprises 14 residues. Losses at the gene ends were 0 bases for V and 8 bases for J; bases not matched to a gene: 3. The CDR3 region has the DNA TGCGCCAGCAGCTTGGGGACAGGGGGCGCGGGCTACACCTTC. Translation gives CASSLGTGGAGYTF.

This clone was seen only once. The identical CDR3 is also encoded by other nucleotide sequences in the sample. V and J are TRBV6-4 and TRBJ2-1, with D possibly matching TRBD2 (6 bases). The CDR3 runs to 14 residues. V shed 2 bases and J shed 4 bases, with 9 bases lying between them. Germline lookup yields CDR1 MRHNA and CDR2 SNTAGT. For the CDR3, the DNA is TGTGCCAGCAGTGACCGGGGACTGTACAATGAGCAGTTCTTC. It encodes CASSDRGLYNEQFF.

This clone was seen a handful of times. V usage is TRBV29-1 and J usage is TRBJ2-1, with D tentatively TRBD2 (6 bases). CDR3 length: 15 residues. Germline assignment: CDR1 SQVTM and CDR2 ANQGSEA. Between the trimmed V and J ends, which lost 5 bases and 0 bases, there was a span of 14 bases. The CDR3 DNA follows: TGCAGCGTTATGGGGGGTCATAGCTCCTACAATGAGCAGTTCTTC. It codes for CSVMGGHSSYNEQFF.

This clone turned up a few times. V usage is TRBV12-3 or TRBV12-4 and J usage is TRBJ2-7, with 9 bases matching TRBD1. The junction had 5 bases not matched to a gene; V was cut back by 5 bases and J by 6 bases. This CDR3 is 13 amino acids long. CDR3 sequence: CASSRGTGIEQYF. The CDR3 DNA follows: TGTGCCAGCAGTCGGGGGACAGGGATCGAGCAGTACTTC.

The V and J genes are TRBV11-2 and TRBJ2-7; a possible D gene is TRBD1 (6 bases). Germline CDR1 and CDR2: SGHAT and FQNNGV. With 4 bases removed from V and 0 bases from J, the gap between germline ends came to 16 bases. The CDR3 has 16 residues. The CDR3 DNA follows: TGTGCCAGCAGCTCCCAGGGACACAGGAGCTCCTACGAGCAGTACTTC. The encoded protein is CASSSQGHRSSYEQYF.

This clone has more than one count but fewer than ten. Likely a read error: the CDR3 ends without its conserved phenylalanine or tryptophan. The chain carries TRBV3-1 (or the pseudogene TRBV3-2) and TRBJ1-1; D gene unclear. Germline loops: CDR1 LGHDT, CDR2 YNNKEL (reference sequence). CDR3 length: 11 amino acids. V was shortened by 4 bases and J by 6 bases, with 6 bases between the two germline ends. The CDR3 DNA follows: TGTGCCAGCAGCCCAAGCCCTGAAGCTTTCTAT. Its protein product is CASSPSPEAFY.

The V gene is TRBV25-1, the J gene TRBJ2-5, with D possibly being TRBD2 (6 bases). The germline gives CDR1 MGHDK, CDR2 SYGVNS. The V gene lost 3 bases and the J gene lost 5 bases, with 16 bases spanning the gap. There are 15 residues in the CDR3. CDR3 residues: CASSESRELVETQYF. CDR3 in DNA: TGTGCCAGCAGTGAGTCACGGGAGCTAGTGGAGACCCAGTACTTC.

The CDR3 DNA reads as TGCAGTGCTAGTTTTGGGGCGGGAAGCTACAATGAGCAGTTCTTC. Protein sequence: CSASFGAGSYNEQFF. The gene calls are TRBV20-1 and TRBJ2-1; tentatively, D is TRBD2 (6 bases). Germline V CDR1 and CDR2: DFQATT, SNEGSKA (reference sequence). Trimming pared 3 bases from V and 3 bases from J, leaving 15 bases between. This CDR3 spans 15 amino acids.

The chain joins TRBV6-5 to TRBJ1-1, with TRBD1 as a possible D gene (5 bases). V was shortened by 0 bases and J by 5 bases, with 7 bases between the two germline ends. Germline assignment: CDR1 MNHEY and CDR2 SVGAGI. The CDR3 sequence is 13 residues long. The CDR3 nucleotides are TGTGCCAGCAGTTACTCTAAGGGGACTGAAGCTTTCTTT. This codes for CASSYSKGTEAFF.

This clone was counted once. Other DNA sequences in this sample translate to the same CDR3. J is TRBJ1-1 and V is TRBV12-3 or TRBV12-4; D perhaps matches TRBD1 (5 bases). The CDR3 is 13 amino acids. V was clipped by 3 bases and J by 5 bases, with 10 bases between them. CDR3 in DNA: TGTGCCAGCAGTTTGGGGGGGAAAACTGAAGCTTTCTTT. It is translated as CASSLGGKTEAFF.

The chain recombines TRBV6-5 with TRBJ1-3; D unclear. CDR3 length: 13 residues. Trimming pared 6 bases from V and 1 base from J, leaving 7 bases between. CDR1 is MNHEY, CDR2 SVGAGI, per germline. The CDR3 here is CASRFQSGNTIYF. For the CDR3, the DNA is TGTGCCAGCAGATTCCAGTCTGGAAACACCATATATTTT.

The rearrangement joins TRBV10-3 to TRBJ2-1; D remains ambiguous. V was cut by 4 bases and J by 6 bases, with 16 bases left in between. The CDR3 consists of 15 residues. Looked up from germline, CDR1 is ENHRY and CDR2 is SYGVKD. CDR3 in DNA: TGTGCCATCAGTGCTGGATCTGGCTCGGGCAATGAGCAGTTCTTC. It encodes CAISAGSGSGNEQFF.

The chain joins TRBV28 to TRBJ1-2, with TRBD1 identical over 7 bases. CDR3 length: 13 amino acids. Trimming removed 6 bases from V and 6 bases from J; junction bases left unmatched: 7. CDR1 MDHEN and CDR2 SYDVKM come from the germline V gene. CDR3 DNA sequence: TGTGCCAGCAGGACAGGGCCTACACATGGCTACACCTTC. This gives the protein CASRTGPTHGYTF.

The chain uses TRBV28 and TRBJ2-2; D call uncertain. The CDR3 runs to 16 residues. V lost 2 bases and J lost 1, with 11 bases in between. Looked up from germline, CDR1 is MDHEN and CDR2 is SYDVKM. The CDR3, as DNA: TGTGCCAGCAGTTTACCCCCTGAGGAGAACACCGGGGAGCTGTTTTTT. Translating it yields CASSLPPEENTGELFF.

This clone was counted once. Written as DNA, the CDR3 is TGTGCCACCAGCAGGGAGACAGGGCTGGAATCACCCCTCCACTTT. Its translation: CATSRETGLESPLHF. The V call is TRBV15, the J call TRBJ1-6; 7 nucleotides match TRBD1. The CDR3 is made up of 15 amino acids. Germline V gene lookup returns CDR1 LNHNV and CDR2 YYDKDF (reference sequence). Unmatched junction bases numbered 9, after V lost 3 bases and J lost 10 bases. Full variable domain (missing parts from reference TRBV15 and TRBJ1-6): DAMVIQNPRYQVTQFGKPVTLSCSQTLNHNVMYWYQQKSSQAPKLLFHYYDKDFNNEADTPDNFQSRRPNTSFCFLDIRSPGLGDTAMYLCATSRETGLESPLHFGNGTRLTVT.

A note on this clone: The same CDR3 arises from other DNA sequences in this sample as well. This chain links TRBV11-1 with TRBJ2-7; TRBD1 might be the D (6 bases). Trimming stripped 1 base from V and 2 bases from J, with 9 bases between. This CDR3 contains 14 residues. CDR1 is SGHAT, CDR2 FQDESV, per germline (reference sequence). The chain's CDR3 is CASSLGGQPYEQYF. The CDR3 region has the DNA TGTGCCAGCAGCTTAGGGGGACAACCCTACGAGCAGTACTTC. The entire variable domain, with the rest obtained from reference TRBV11-1 and TRBJ2-7, is as follows: EAEVAQSPRYKITEKSQAVAFWCDPISGHATLYWYRQILGQGPELLVQFQDESVVDDSQLPKDRFSAERLKGVDSTLKIQPAELGDSAMYLCASSLGGQPYEQYFGPGTRLTVT.

CDR3 sequence (DNA): TGTGCCACCCGCGGAGGCACCATATATTTT. It is translated as CATRGGTIYF. The chain combines TRBV18 with TRBJ1-3; no definite D call. There are 10 residues in the CDR3. V was clipped by 10 bases and J by 9 bases, with 10 bases between them. CDR1 is KGHSH and CDR2 is LQKENI in the germline V gene.

The V and J genes are TRBV7-3 and TRBJ2-7; 9 nucleotides align to TRBD1. The CDR3 loop spans 14 amino acids. The V gene's germline CDR1 is SGHTA and CDR2 FQGTGA. V trimming: 5 bases; J trimming: 6 bases; junction bases outside the gene matches: 8. CDR3 coding DNA: TGTGCCAGCAGCGCCGGGACAGGGCCTGCCGAGCAGTACTTC. Amino acids: CASSAGTGPAEQYF.

This sequence joins TRBV7-2 and TRBJ1-1; possible D gene TRBD1, 5 bases. V lost 7 bases, J lost 1 base, and 19 bases lay in between. CDR1 SGHTA and CDR2 FQGNSA come from the germline V gene. The CDR3 has 16 amino acids. Here the CDR3 DNA reads TGTGCCAGCACCTCCACCGGCGGGGCGACGAACACTGAAGCTTTCTTT. It translates to CASTSTGGATNTEAFF.

The chain uses TRBV3-1 (or the pseudogene TRBV3-2) and TRBJ2-5; 7 bases map to TRBD2. The CDR3 has 15 residues. V lost 3 bases to trimming and J lost 5 bases; unmatched junction nucleotides: 9. Looked up from germline, CDR1 is LGHDT and CDR2 is YNNKEL (reference sequence). CDR3 bases: TGTGCCAGCAGCCAGGGGCCGGCGGGAGTTGAGACCCAGTACTTC. This sequence encodes CASSQGPAGVETQYF.

This clone was recorded a few times. The chain carries TRBV14 and TRBJ1-2; no clear D gene. The CDR3 consists of 13 residues. Trimming shortened V by 0 bases and J by 8 bases, and 10 bases separated the two germline ends. Germline-derived CDR1 and CDR2 are SGHDN and FVKESK. The CDR3 protein is CASSQDLIRGYTF. CDR3 nucleotides: TGTGCCAGCAGCCAAGACCTGATTCGGGGCTACACCTTC.

The V call is TRBV19, the J call TRBJ1-5; D uncertain. In germline, CDR1 is LNHDA, CDR2 SQIVND (reference sequence). The V and J ends lost 7 bases and 2 bases respectively, with 15 bases between them. The CDR3 is made up of 15 amino acids. The CDR3 coding sequence is TGTGCCAGTACCTACAACGGGGTTGGCAATCAGCCCCAGCATTTT. Translated, it gives CASTYNGVGNQPQHF.

This chain joins TRBV20-1 and TRBJ1-1; D ambiguous. CDR3 size: 14 residues. V was trimmed by 3 bases and J by 11 bases, leaving 22 bases between them. The V gene's germline CDR1 is DFQATT and CDR2 SNEGSKA (reference sequence). The CDR3 sequence is CSASTRILQTLAFF. The DNA for the CDR3 is TGCAGTGCTAGTACTAGGATTCTTCAAACGTTGGCTTTCTTT.

The chain is built from TRBV6-2 or TRBV6-3 and TRBJ2-7, with TRBD1 identical over 7 bases. Germline V gives CDR1 MNHEY, CDR2 SVGEGT. The CDR3 spans 15 residues. J lost 2 bases, V lost 4 bases, and 8 bases had no gene match. As DNA, the CDR3 is TGTGCCAGCAGTTCAACACAGGGGATCCCCTACGAGCAGTACTTC. As protein: CASSSTQGIPYEQYF.

The chain employs TRBV7-3 and TRBJ1-6; D is ambiguous. V lost 1 base and J 7 bases, leaving 8 bases between the germline ends. The germline V gene encodes CDR1 SGHTA and CDR2 FQGTGA. The CDR3 is 14 residues long. Here the CDR3 reads CASSLSPGNSPLHF. The CDR3 DNA reads as TGTGCCAGCAGCTTAAGTCCGGGGAATTCACCCCTCCACTTT.